Shown below are 13 T cell receptor beta chains from a single sample sequenced in a study of blood T cell repertoires in COVID-19. Method: immunoSEQ multiplex PCR; TCRdb's copy keeps in-frame clones and lacks some. The repertoire includes about 320,000 clones, about nine tenths of them detected once, and 5.2% sits in the top ten. The sequenced sample consisted of PBMCs or T cells enriched from blood (not recorded which). All receptors derive from a man aged 55 to 70 who had recovered from COVID-19.

The rearrangement uses TRBV4-1 and TRBJ1-4, with 7 bases fitting TRBD1. The CDR3 runs to 13 residues. Germline values: CDR1 MGHRA, CDR2 YSYEKL. Trimming took 3 bases from V and 8 from J; bases not matched to a gene: 3. As DNA, the CDR3 is TGCGCCAGCAGCCACGGACAGGACGAAAAACTGTTTTTT. Amino acids: CASSHGQDEKLFF.

V is TRBV28 and J is TRBJ2-1, with 16 bases matching TRBD2. CDR1 is MDHEN, CDR2 SYDVKM, per germline. V trimming: 6 bases; J trimming: 15 bases; junction bases outside the gene matches: 8. This CDR3 contains 14 residues. The chain's CDR3 is CASSPGTSGRAWFF. CDR3 bases: TGTGCCAGCAGCCCCGGGACTAGCGGGAGGGCCTGGTTCTTC.

V is TRBV19 and J is TRBJ2-3, with 7 bases that match TRBD1. Germline lookup yields CDR1 LNHDA and CDR2 SQIVND (reference sequence). This CDR3 has 14 residues. V trimming: 6 bases; J trimming: 3 bases; junction bases outside the gene matches: 6. The CDR3 spells CASRSGTATDTQYF. CDR3 bases: TGTGCCAGTAGGTCCGGGACAGCGACAGATACGCAGTATTTT.

The rearrangement uses TRBV27 and TRBJ2-3; D is possibly TRBD1 (6 bases). V shed 6 bases and J shed 5 bases, with 12 bases lying between them. This CDR3 region has 13 residues. Germline V lookup: CDR1 MNHEY, CDR2 SMNVEV (reference sequence). The CDR3 DNA sequence: TGTGCCAGCAGCTTCACAGGGTTAGATACGCAGTATTTT. Protein product: CASSFTGLDTQYF.

This chain connects TRBV2 to TRBJ2-5, with TRBD2 identical over 13 bases. CDR1 is SNHLY and CDR2 is FYNNEI in the germline V gene. The CDR3 runs 15 residues. V trimming: 3 bases; J trimming: 5 bases; junction bases outside the gene matches: 3. The CDR3 spells CASSDRTSGSETQYF. In nucleotides, the CDR3 is TGTGCCAGCAGTGATAGGACTAGCGGGAGTGAGACCCAGTACTTC.

This chain uses TRBV6-5 with TRBJ2-5; D is undetermined. The CDR3 length is 14 residues. Per germline, CDR1 MNHEY and CDR2 SVGAGI. V lost 0 bases and J lost 3, with 8 bases in between. CDR3 nucleotide sequence: TGTGCCAGCAGTTACTCGTTGCAGAAAGAGACCCAGTACTTC. Its translation is CASSYSLQKETQYF.

The chain couples TRBV19 to TRBJ1-2; TRBD1 aligns across 7 bases. Germline CDR1 reads LNHDA; CDR2 reads SQIVND (reference sequence). The CDR3 is 14 amino acids. The junction had 7 bases not matched to a gene; V was cut back by 3 bases and J by 6 bases. The CDR3 nucleotides are TGTGCCAGTAGTATCCGAGGGACAGAAGATGGCTACACCTTC. It is translated as CASSIRGTEDGYTF.

The rearrangement links TRBV7-2 to TRBJ2-7; 7 bases agree with TRBD2. Unmatched junction bases numbered 7, after V lost 5 bases and J lost 0 bases. The CDR3 covers 15 residues. Germline values: CDR1 SGHTA, CDR2 FQGNSA. Written as DNA, the CDR3 is TGTGCCAGCAGCCAAAGCGGGACTCGCTCCTACGAGCAGTACTTC. Its translation: CASSQSGTRSYEQYF.

The chain links TRBV5-1 to TRBJ2-7; perhaps TRBD2 as D (6 bases). V was pared by 0 bases and J by 2 bases, with 9 bases between. The CDR3 extends over 14 amino acids. Germline lookup yields CDR1 SGHRS and CDR2 YFSETQ. The CDR3 DNA reads TGCGCCAGCAGCTTGGAATGGAGGGCCTACGAGCAGTACTTC. Translated: CASSLEWRAYEQYF.

Written as DNA, the CDR3 is TGCGCCAGCAGCTTTGGGCAGGGTCACTCCTACGAGCAGTACTTC. Translating it yields CASSFGQGHSYEQYF. V is TRBV5-1 and J is TRBJ2-7, with D possibly matching TRBD1 (5 bases). This CDR3 region has 15 residues. Trimming left V 2 bases short and J 0 bases short, with 12 bases between. Germline V gene lookup returns CDR1 SGHRS and CDR2 YFSETQ.

This chain joins TRBV6-5 and TRBJ2-5; weak D call: TRBD2 (5 bases). V gave up 10 bases and J gave up 5 bases, with 14 bases separating them. CDR1 and CDR2 (germline): MNHEY, SVGAGI. This CDR3 spans 12 amino acids. As DNA, the CDR3 is TGTGCCACCCAGGCCCCGGGGGAGACCCAGTACTTC. Amino acid sequence: CATQAPGETQYF.

The rearrangement joins TRBV24-1 to TRBJ1-5; 11 nucleotides align to TRBD1. This CDR3 comprises 15 residues. J was trimmed by 7 bases and V by 6 bases; bases with no gene match: 7. Germline CDR1 reads KGHDR; CDR2 reads SFDVKD. The CDR3 region is CATSKGQGANQPQHF. The CDR3 nucleotides read TGTGCCACCAGTAAAGGACAGGGGGCGAACCAGCCCCAGCATTTT.

In this sample, this clone turned up once. This chain links TRBV18 with TRBJ2-7; D is unclear. The CDR3 sequence is 16 residues long. Germline V gene sequence: CDR1 KGHSH, CDR2 LQKENI. Trimming removed 2 bases from V and 3 bases from J, with 17 bases in between. The CDR3 is CASSPSSSYSHYEQYF. CDR3 coding DNA: TGTGCCAGCTCACCATCATCCTCATACAGCCACTACGAGCAGTACTTC.